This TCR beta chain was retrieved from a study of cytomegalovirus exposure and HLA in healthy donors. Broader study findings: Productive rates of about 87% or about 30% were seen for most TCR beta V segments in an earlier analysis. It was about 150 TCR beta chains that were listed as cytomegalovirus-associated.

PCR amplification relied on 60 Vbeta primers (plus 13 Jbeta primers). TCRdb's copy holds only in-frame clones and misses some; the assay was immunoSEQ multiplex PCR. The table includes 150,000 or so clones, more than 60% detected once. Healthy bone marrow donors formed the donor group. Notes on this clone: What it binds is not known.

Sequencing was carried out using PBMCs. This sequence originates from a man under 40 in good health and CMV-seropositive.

CDR3 sequence reads: CASSSLSLAEETQYF. The CDR3 bases are TGTGCCAGCAGCTCGCTAAGTTTAGCAGAAGAGACCCAGTACTTC. The genes are TRBV7-9 and TRBJ2-5; D ambiguous. The CDR3 sequence is 15 residues long. V was clipped by 4 bases and J by 3 bases, with 15 bases between them. Germline V CDR1 and CDR2: SEHNR, FQNEAQ (reference sequence).